These 2 T cell receptor beta chains share one sample of origin, sequenced in a study of blood T cell repertoires in COVID-19. TCRdb's copy holds only in-frame clones and misses some; the assay was immunoSEQ multiplex PCR. The profile covers 210,000 or so clones, with 88% appearing a single time and about 1.5% taken by the ten largest. The sequenced sample was peripheral blood. Source of these receptors: a man younger than 35 with active or convalescent COVID-19.

The chain is built from TRBV7-9 and TRBJ2-1; TRBD2 aligns across 12 bases. CDR3 length: 13 amino acids. The germline CDR1 and CDR2 sequences are SEHNR and FQNEAQ (reference sequence). The V gene end was trimmed by 5 bases and the J gene end by 15 bases; junction bases not matched to a gene: 8. Written as DNA, the CDR3 is TGTGCCAGCAGCCAACCTAGCGGGAGGGCCCGGTTCTTC. It encodes CASSQPSGRARFF.

This sequence joins TRBV11-2 and TRBJ2-7; 8 positions agree with TRBD2. The CDR3 consists of 15 residues. V dropped 3 bases and J dropped 2; count of bases not matched to a gene: 6. Germline values: CDR1 SGHAT, CDR2 FQNNGV. CDR3 in DNA: TGTGCCAGCAGCTTCGAGGGAGCGGGGGCCTACGAGCAGTACTTC. Translation: CASSFEGAGAYEQYF.